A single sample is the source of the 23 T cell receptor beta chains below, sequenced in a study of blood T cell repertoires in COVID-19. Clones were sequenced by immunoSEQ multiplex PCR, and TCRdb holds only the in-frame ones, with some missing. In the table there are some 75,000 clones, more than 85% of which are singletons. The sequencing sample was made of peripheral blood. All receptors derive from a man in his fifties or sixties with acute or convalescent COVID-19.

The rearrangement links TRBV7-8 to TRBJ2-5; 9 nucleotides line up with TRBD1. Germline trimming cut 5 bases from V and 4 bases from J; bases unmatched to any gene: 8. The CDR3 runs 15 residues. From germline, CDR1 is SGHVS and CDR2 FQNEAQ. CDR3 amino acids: CASSLTGGAGETQYF. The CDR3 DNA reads TGTGCCAGCAGCCTCACAGGGGGCGCGGGAGAGACCCAGTACTTC.

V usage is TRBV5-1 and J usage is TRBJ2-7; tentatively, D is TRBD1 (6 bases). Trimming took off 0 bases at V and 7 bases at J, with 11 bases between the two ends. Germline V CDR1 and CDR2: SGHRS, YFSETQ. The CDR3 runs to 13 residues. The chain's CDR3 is CASSLAPDREQYF. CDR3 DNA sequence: TGCGCCAGCAGCTTGGCCCCTGACAGGGAGCAGTACTTC.

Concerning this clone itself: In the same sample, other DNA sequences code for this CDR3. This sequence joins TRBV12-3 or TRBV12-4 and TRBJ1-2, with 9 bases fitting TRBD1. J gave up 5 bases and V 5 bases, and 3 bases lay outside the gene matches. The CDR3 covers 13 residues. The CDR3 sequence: CASSPGQGYGYTF. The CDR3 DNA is TGTGCCAGCAGTCCGGGACAGGGATATGGCTACACCTTC.

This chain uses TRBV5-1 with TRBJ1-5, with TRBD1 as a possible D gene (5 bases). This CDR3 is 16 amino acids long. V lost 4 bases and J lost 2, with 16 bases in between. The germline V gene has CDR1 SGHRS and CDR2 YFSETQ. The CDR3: CASSPSGDLGNQPQHF. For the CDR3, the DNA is TGCGCCAGCAGCCCATCGGGGGATTTGGGCAATCAGCCCCAGCATTTT.

In nucleotides, the CDR3 is TGTGCCAGCAGCATTGTCGGGACAGGGGCCTCTGGAAACACCATATATTTT. This translates into CASSIVGTGASGNTIYF. This rearrangement joins TRBV5-5 to TRBJ1-3; 10 bases fit TRBD1. With 4 bases clipped from V and 0 bases from J, the junction kept 7 bases outside the gene matches. The CDR3 sequence is 17 residues long. Germline lookup yields CDR1 SGHKS and CDR2 YYEKEE (reference sequence).

The DNA of the CDR3 is TGTGCCAGTAGGTTCAGAGGGTTTGACTATGGCTACACCTTC. It codes for CASRFRGFDYGYTF. The chain employs TRBV19 and TRBJ1-2; D remains unclear. V lost 6 bases and J lost 3, with 14 bases in between. This CDR3 has 14 amino acids. Per germline, CDR1 LNHDA and CDR2 SQIVND (reference sequence).

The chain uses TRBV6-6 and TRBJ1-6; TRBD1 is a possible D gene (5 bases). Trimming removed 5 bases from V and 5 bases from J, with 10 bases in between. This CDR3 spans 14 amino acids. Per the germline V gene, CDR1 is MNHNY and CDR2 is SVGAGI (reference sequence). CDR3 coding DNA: TGTGCCAGCAGTAGACAGATCAATAATTCACCCCTCCACTTT. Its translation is CASSRQINNSPLHF.

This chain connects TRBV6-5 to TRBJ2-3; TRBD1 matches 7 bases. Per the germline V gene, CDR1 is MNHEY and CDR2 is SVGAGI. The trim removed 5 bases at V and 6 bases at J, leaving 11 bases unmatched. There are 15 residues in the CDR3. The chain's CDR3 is CASSLDRAAGDTQYF. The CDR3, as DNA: TGTGCCAGCAGTCTCGACAGGGCCGCTGGGGATACGCAGTATTTT.

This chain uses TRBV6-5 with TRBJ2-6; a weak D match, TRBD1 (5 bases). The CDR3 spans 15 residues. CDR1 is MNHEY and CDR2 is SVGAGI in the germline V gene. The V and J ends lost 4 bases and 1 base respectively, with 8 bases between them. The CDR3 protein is CASSLGASGANVLTF. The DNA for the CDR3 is TGTGCCAGCAGTTTAGGGGCTTCTGGGGCCAACGTCCTGACTTTC.

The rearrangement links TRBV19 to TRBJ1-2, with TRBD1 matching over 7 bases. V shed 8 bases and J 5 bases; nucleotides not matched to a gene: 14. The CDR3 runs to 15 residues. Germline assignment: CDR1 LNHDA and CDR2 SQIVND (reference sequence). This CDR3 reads CASRESRQGPYGYTF. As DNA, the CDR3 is TGTGCCAGTCGTGAGTCCAGACAGGGACCATATGGCTACACCTTC.

The CDR3 nucleotides are TGTGCCAGTAGTGTCGACAGGGGCCACCATCAGCCCCAGCATTTT. This translates into CASSVDRGHHQPQHF. The chain recombines TRBV19 with TRBJ1-5, with TRBD1 matching 8 bases. Germline CDR1 LNHDA, CDR2 SQIVND (reference sequence). The CDR3 has 15 residues. V was clipped by 5 bases and J by 5 bases; unmatched bases: 8.

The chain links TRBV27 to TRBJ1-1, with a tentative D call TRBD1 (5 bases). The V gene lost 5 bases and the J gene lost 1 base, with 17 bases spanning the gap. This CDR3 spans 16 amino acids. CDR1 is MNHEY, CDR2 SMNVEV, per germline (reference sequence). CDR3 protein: CASSPRRGRGNTEAFF. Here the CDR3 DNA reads TGTGCCAGCAGTCCCCGTCGGGGGAGAGGGAACACTGAAGCTTTCTTT.

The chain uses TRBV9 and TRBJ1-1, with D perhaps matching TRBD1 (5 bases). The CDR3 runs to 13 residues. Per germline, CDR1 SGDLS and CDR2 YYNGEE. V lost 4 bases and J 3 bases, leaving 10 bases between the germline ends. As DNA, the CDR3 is TGTGCCAGCAGCCCAGCGGGGGACACTGAAGCTTTCTTT. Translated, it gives CASSPAGDTEAFF.

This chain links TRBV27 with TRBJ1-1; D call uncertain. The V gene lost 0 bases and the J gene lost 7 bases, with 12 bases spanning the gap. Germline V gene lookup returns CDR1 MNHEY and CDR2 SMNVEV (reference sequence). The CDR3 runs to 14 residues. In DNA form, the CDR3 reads TGTGCCAGCAGTTTATCGAGGTCGACCCATGAAGCTTTCTTT. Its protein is CASSLSRSTHEAFF.

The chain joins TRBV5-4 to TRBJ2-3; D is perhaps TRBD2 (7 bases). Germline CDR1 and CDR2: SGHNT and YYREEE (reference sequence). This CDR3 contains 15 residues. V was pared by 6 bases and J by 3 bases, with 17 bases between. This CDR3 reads CASNGSRGGTDTQYF. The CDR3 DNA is TGTGCCAGCAACGGGTCGAGGGGGGGAACAGATACGCAGTATTTT.

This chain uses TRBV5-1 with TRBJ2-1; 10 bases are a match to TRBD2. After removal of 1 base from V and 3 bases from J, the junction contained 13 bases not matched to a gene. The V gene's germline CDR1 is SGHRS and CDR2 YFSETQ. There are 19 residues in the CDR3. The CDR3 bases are TGCGCCAGCAGCTTGTATCTCGGGGGAGCGGGAGGGCACTACAATGAGCAGTTCTTC. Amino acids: CASSLYLGGAGGHYNEQFF.

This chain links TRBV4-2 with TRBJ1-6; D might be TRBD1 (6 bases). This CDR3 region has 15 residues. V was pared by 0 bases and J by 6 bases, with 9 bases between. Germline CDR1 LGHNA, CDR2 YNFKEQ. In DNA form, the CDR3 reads TGTGCCAGCAGCCAAGACAGGGGCTCTAATTCACCCCTCCACTTT. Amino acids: CASSQDRGSNSPLHF.

The CDR3 DNA reads TGTGCCAGCAGCTCAAAAAACAGGGGGCTGTACTATGGCTACACCTTC. It specifies CASSSKNRGLYYGYTF. V usage is TRBV5-8 and J usage is TRBJ1-2, with TRBD1 matching 9 bases. J was trimmed by 3 bases and V by 3 bases; bases with no gene match: 9. Germline-derived CDR1 and CDR2 are SGHTS and YDEGEE. This CDR3 is built from 16 residues.

The CDR3 nucleotides read TGCGCCAGCAGCCCGACAGGGCCACGCTACGAGCAGTACTTC. Translation: CASSPTGPRYEQYF. The chain employs TRBV5-1 and TRBJ2-7; 7 bases map to TRBD1. Germline CDR1 reads SGHRS; CDR2 reads YFSETQ. The CDR3 has 14 residues. V dropped 4 bases and J dropped 3; count of bases not matched to a gene: 7.

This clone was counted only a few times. For the CDR3, the DNA is TGTGCCAGCAGCTTACTAGCGGGAGACGAGCAGTACTTC. This gives the protein CASSLLAGDEQYF. V usage is TRBV7-2 and J usage is TRBJ2-7, with 10 bases matching TRBD2. The CDR3 runs to 13 residues. Germline V gene lookup returns CDR1 SGHTA and CDR2 FQGNSA. Trimming cost V 2 bases and J 5 bases; bases outside gene matches: 0.

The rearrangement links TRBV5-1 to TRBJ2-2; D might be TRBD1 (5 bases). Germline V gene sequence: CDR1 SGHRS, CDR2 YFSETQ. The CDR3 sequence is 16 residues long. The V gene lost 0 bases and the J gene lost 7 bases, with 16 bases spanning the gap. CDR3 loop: CASSLGGVGAGGELFF. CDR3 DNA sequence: TGCGCCAGCAGCTTGGGGGGCGTTGGAGCTGGCGGGGAGCTGTTTTTT.

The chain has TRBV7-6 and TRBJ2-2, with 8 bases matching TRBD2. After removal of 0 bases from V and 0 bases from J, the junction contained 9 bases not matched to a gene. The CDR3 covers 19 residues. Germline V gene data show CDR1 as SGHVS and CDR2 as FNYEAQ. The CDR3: CASSLAPRVAGPNTGELFF. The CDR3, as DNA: TGTGCCAGCAGCTTAGCGCCGAGGGTAGCGGGACCGAACACCGGGGAGCTGTTTTTT.

Here the CDR3 DNA reads TGTGCCTGGAGTGTACAGAGTGGCAATCAGCCCCAGCATTTT. It codes for CAWSVQSGNQPQHF. V is TRBV30 and J is TRBJ1-5; D remains unclear. Germline V gene lookup returns CDR1 GTSNPN and CDR2 SVGIG (reference sequence). This CDR3 has 14 amino acids. V gave up 0 bases and J gave up 2 bases, with 8 bases separating them. The full variable domain, completed using reference TRBV30 and TRBJ1-5, is SQTIHQWPATLVQPVGSPLSLECTVEGTSNPNLYWYRQAAGRGLQLLFYSVGIGQISSEVPQNLSASRPQDRQFILSSKKLLLSDSGFYLCAWSVQSGNQPQHFGDGTRLSIL.